This TCR beta chain is drawn from a study of blood T cell repertoires in COVID-19. On the study more broadly: PBMCs, B-cell-depleted T cells, or T cells were the source of the cDNA or gDNA that made up the material.

The length of the CDR3 is 13 residues. The J segment lost 7 bases and the V segment lost 3 bases, leaving 4 bases of the junction unmatched. Germline lookup yields CDR1 SGHRS and CDR2 YFSETQ. In the source study's methods: Reference gene primer amplification gave nucleated cell count estimates. The repertoire was sequenced with immunoSEQ multiplex PCR; TCRdb's copy has only in-frame clones and lacks some. That table furnishes V, J and clone size, whereas the DNA furnished D and trimming. In the table there are approximately 300,000 clones, 90% of which are singletons. The receptor's source is a man aged 55 to 70 who had recovered from COVID-19. The chain links TRBV5-1 to TRBJ1-5, with 7 bases lining up with TRBD1. The sequenced sample consisted of PBMCs or T cells enriched from blood (not recorded which). CDR3 in DNA: TGCGCCAGCAGCTGGACAGGAGGGCAGCCCCAGCATTTT. Translation: CASSWTGGQPQHF.